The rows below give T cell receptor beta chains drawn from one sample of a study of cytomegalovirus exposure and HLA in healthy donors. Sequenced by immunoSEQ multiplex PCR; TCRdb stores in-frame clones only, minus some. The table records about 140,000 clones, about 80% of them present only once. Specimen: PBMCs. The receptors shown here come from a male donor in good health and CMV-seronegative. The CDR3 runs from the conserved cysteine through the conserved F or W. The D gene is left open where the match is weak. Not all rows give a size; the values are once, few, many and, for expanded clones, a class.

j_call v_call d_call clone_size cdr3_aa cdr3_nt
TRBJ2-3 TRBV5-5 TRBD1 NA CASSLQGALDTQYF TGTGCCAGCAGCTTACAGGGGGCGTTGGATACGCAGTATTTT
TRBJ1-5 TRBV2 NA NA CASSREGGNQPQHF TGTGCCAGCAGTCGGGAGGGGGGCAATCAGCCCCAGCATTTT
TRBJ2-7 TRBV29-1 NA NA CSVGGWGRHSYEQYF TGCAGCGTAGGGGGATGGGGGAGACACTCCTACGAGCAGTACTTC
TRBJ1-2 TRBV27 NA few CASSKKGKRNYGYTF TGTGCCAGCTCGAAGAAGGGGAAGAGGAACTATGGCTACACCTTC
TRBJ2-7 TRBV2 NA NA CASSVTNYEQYF TGTGCCAGCAGTGTAACTAACTACGAGCAGTACTTC
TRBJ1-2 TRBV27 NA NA CASSLYYSATAYGYTF TGTGCCAGCAGCCTTTATTATTCTGCCACAGCCTATGGCTACACCTTC
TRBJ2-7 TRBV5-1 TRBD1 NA CASSLTGAYEQYF TGCGCCAGCAGCTTGACAGGGGCCTACGAGCAGTACTTC
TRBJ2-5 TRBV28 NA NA CASNDRETQYF TGTGCCAGCAATGATCGGGAGACCCAGTACTTC
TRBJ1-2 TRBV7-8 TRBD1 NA CASSPGQGGYYGYTF TGTGCCAGCAGCCCAGGACAGGGGGGTTACTATGGCTACACCTTC
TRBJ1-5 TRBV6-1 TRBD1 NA CASRLDRGTHQPQHF TGTGCCAGCAGACTCGACAGGGGGACCCATCAGCCCCAGCATTTT
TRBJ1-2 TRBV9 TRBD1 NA CASSPSRTGEKGYTF TGTGCCAGCAGCCCCTCAAGGACAGGGGAGAAAGGCTACACCTTC
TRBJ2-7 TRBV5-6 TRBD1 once CASTYGQGNHEQYF TGTGCCAGCACCTACGGACAGGGGAATCACGAGCAGTACTTC
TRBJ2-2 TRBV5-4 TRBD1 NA CASSLGDRGSGELFF TGTGCCAGCAGCTTAGGGGACAGGGGTTCCGGGGAGCTGTTTTTT
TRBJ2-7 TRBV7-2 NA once CASSSRMAGYEQYF TGTGCCAGCAGCTCGCGCATGGCGGGGTACGAGCAGTACTTC
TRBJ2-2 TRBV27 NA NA CASSRLLGSTGELFF TGTGCCAGCAGTCGACTACTAGGTTCCACCGGGGAGCTGTTTTTT
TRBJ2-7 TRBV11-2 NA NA CASSSGIEQYF TGTGCCAGCAGCTCGGGAATCGAGCAGTACTTC
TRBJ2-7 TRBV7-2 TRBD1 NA CASSLAGTVFSEQYF TGTGCCAGCAGCTTAGCGGGGACAGTTTTTTCCGAGCAGTACTTC
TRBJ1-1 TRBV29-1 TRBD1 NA CSADPTGDTEAFF TGCAGCGCAGATCCGACAGGGGACACTGAAGCTTTCTTT
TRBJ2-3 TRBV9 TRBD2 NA CASGAGGPPDTQYF TGTGCCAGCGGGGCGGGGGGGCCCCCAGATACGCAGTATTTT
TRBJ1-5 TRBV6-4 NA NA CASRPISNQPQHF TGTGCCAGCAGACCTATTAGCAATCAGCCCCAGCATTTT
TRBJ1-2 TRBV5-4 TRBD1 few CASSLLGSGWGTAHTF TGTGCCAGCAGCTTGCTAGGGAGCGGTTGGGGGACAGCGCACACCTTC
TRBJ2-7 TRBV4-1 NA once CASSNPPLAGGTYEQYF TGCGCCAGCAGCAACCCCCCTCTGGCAGGGGGGACCTACGAGCAGTACTTC
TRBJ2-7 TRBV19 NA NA CAHSKARIVDEQYF TGTGCCCATAGCAAGGCTCGCATCGTAGACGAGCAGTACTTC
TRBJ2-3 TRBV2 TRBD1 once CARKQGVSTDTQYF TGTGCCAGAAAACAGGGGGTTAGCACAGATACGCAGTATTTT
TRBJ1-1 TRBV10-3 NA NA CAISESGVETEAFF TGTGCCATCAGTGAGTCGGGAGTAGAGACTGAAGCTTTCTTT
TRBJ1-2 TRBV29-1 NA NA CSVAQANYGYTF TGCAGCGTTGCTCAGGCTAACTATGGCTACACCTTC
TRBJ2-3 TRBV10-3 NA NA CAISESVALGDTQYF TGTGCCATCAGTGAGTCGGTAGCGCTAGGGGATACGCAGTATTTT
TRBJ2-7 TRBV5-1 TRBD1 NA CASSRGTGDSYEQYF TGCGCCAGCAGCCGCGGGACAGGGGACTCCTACGAGCAGTACTTC
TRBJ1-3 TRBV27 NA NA CASSFGRGNGNTIYF TGTGCCAGCAGTTTTGGCAGGGGAAATGGAAACACCATATATTTT
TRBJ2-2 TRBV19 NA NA CASSIGSGRGTGELFF TGTGCCAGTAGTATAGGGTCAGGCCGGGGCACCGGGGAGCTGTTTTTT
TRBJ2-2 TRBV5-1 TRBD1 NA CASSTGGANTGELFF TGCGCCAGCAGTACAGGGGGCGCGAATACCGGGGAGCTGTTTTTT
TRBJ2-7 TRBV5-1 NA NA CASSPGSPSSYEQYF TGCGCCAGCAGCCCGGGGAGTCCGAGCTCCTACGAGCAGTACTTC
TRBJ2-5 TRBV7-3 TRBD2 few CASSPTSGAAETQYF TGTGCCAGCAGTCCGACTAGCGGGGCAGCGGAGACCCAGTACTTC
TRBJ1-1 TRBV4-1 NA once CASSQVGAGGTEAFF TGCGCCAGCAGCCAAGTGGGGGCTGGGGGCACTGAAGCTTTCTTT
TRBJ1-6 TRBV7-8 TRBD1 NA CASSLRDRTLHF TGTGCCAGCAGCTTAAGGGACAGAACCCTCCACTTT
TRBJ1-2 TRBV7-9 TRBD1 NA CASSLGDPGGYGYTF TGTGCCAGCAGCTTAGGGGATCCAGGGGGCTATGGCTACACCTTC
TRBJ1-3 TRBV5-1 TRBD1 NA CASSSDRANTIYF TGCGCCAGCAGTTCCGACAGGGCTAACACCATATATTTT
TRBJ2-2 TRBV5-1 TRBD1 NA CASSLQGAGELFF TGCGCCAGCAGCTTACAGGGGGCCGGGGAGCTGTTTTTT
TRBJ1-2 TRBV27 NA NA CASSLQGSNYGYTF TGTGCCAGCAGTTTACAGGGTTCCAACTATGGCTACACCTTC
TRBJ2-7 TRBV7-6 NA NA CASSLGRLYEQYF TGTGCCAGCAGCTTAGGCAGGCTCTACGAGCAGTACTTC
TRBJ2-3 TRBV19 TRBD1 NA CASSMVLQGATDTQYF TGTGCCAGTAGTATGGTCCTGCAGGGGGCCACAGATACGCAGTATTTT
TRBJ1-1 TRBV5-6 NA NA CASSFDSGGGTEAFF TGTGCCAGCAGCTTCGATTCTGGGGGAGGTACTGAAGCTTTCTTT
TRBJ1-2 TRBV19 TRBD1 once CASSHPGQGFYGYTF TGTGCCAGTAGCCACCCGGGACAGGGGTTTTATGGCTACACCTTC
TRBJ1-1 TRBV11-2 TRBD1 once CASSLLRGQNTEAFF TGTGCCAGCAGCTTACTGAGGGGGCAGAACACTGAAGCTTTCTTT
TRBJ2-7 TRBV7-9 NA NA CASSLGSYEQYF TGTGCCAGCAGCCTCGGTTCCTACGAGCAGTACTTC
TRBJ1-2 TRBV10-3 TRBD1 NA CAISDPTGGKYGYTF TGTGCCATCAGTGATCCGACAGGGGGGAAATATGGCTACACCTTC
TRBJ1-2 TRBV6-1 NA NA CASSEGQGLYGYTF TGTGCCAGCAGTGAGGGCCAGGGATTATATGGCTACACCTTC
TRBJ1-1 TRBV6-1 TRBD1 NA CASSTGANTEAFF TGTGCCAGCAGCACAGGGGCGAACACTGAAGCTTTCTTT
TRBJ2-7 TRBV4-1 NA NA CASSQASSRRTRFYEQYF TGCGCCAGCAGCCAAGCGAGCTCGCGACGGACTCGGTTCTACGAGCAGTACTTC
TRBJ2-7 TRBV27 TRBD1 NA CAMRGGSHEQYF TGTGCCATGCGAGGGGGCTCTCACGAGCAGTACTTC
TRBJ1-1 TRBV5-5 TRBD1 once CASSRQGATNTEAFF TGTGCCAGCAGCCGACAGGGCGCCACGAACACTGAAGCTTTCTTT
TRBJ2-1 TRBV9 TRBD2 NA CASSPSPLAESYNEQFF TGTGCCAGCAGCCCCTCGCCTCTAGCGGAGTCATACAATGAGCAGTTCTTC
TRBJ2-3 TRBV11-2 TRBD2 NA CASSFSLAGTDTQYF TGTGCCAGCAGCTTTTCCCTAGCGGGAACAGATACGCAGTATTTT
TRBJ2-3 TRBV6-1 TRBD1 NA CASSLQGAEPDTQYF TGTGCCAGCAGTTTACAGGGGGCCGAACCAGATACGCAGTATTTT
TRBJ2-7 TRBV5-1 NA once CASSPAVTRSYEQYF TGCGCCAGCAGCCCGGCCGTGACTAGATCCTACGAGCAGTACTTC